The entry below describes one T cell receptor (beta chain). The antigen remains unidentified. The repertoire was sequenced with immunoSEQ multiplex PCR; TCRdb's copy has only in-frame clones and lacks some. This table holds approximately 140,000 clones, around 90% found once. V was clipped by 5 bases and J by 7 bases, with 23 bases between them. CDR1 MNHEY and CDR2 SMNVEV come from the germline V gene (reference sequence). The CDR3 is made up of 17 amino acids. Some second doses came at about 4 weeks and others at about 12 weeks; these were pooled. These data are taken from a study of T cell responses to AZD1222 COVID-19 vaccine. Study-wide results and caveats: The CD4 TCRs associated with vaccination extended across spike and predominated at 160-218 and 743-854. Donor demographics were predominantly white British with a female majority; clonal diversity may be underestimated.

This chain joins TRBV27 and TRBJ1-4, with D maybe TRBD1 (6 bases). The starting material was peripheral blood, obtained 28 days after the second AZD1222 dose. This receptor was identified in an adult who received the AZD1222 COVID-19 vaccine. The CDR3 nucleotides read TGTGCCAGCAGTGGGGGCGCAGGGAGATTGGGAAGTGAAAAACTGTTTTTT. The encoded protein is CASSGGAGRLGSEKLFF.